This TCR beta chain emerged from a study of cytomegalovirus exposure and HLA in healthy donors. Study at large: A prior study identified 117 million unique TCR beta sequences from 200 million or so T cells. Study-wide findings and caveats: Productive status was seen about 87% or about 30% of the time for most TCR beta V segments in an earlier analysis. A later analysis reportedly found that, within productive TCRs, an Asian-associated ancestry cluster had fewer N-insertions than the mean observed across the roughly 670 donors. Rare TCR sequences predominated, though certain public TCRs were found in many donors.

The length of the CDR3 is 12 residues. Germline CDR1 MDHEN, CDR2 SYDVKM. Concerning this clone itself: Its cognate antigen is unknown. Its ends do not fully match the called genes, so a read error is possible.

The PCR was carried out with 60 Vbeta primers and 13 Jbeta primers. Measured with immunoSEQ multiplex PCR; TCRdb has only the in-frame clones, and not every one. The sample records 100,000 to 150,000 clones, over 70% being singletons. This rearrangement joins TRBV28 to TRBJ2-1, with D perhaps TRBD2 (6 bases). This clonotype was obtained from a middle-aged woman in good health and CMV-seronegative. The sequenced sample consisted of PBMCs. The CDR3 is CASSSSSGLLIF. In DNA form, the CDR3 reads TGTGCCAGCAGTTCCTCGTCGGGACTTCTGATCTTC.